Listed below are T cell receptor beta chains from one sample, sequenced in a study of cytomegalovirus exposure and HLA in healthy donors. Produced via immunoSEQ multiplex PCR; TCRdb's table is partial and in-frame only. The sample carries about 220,000 clones, 80% to 95% recorded once. What was sequenced was PBMCs. The receptor source for this set is a woman under 30 in good health and CMV-seronegative. The CDR3 runs from the conserved cysteine through the conserved F or W. D genes are given only for firm matches. Clone size is stated in some rows and not others, as once, few, many or a class when expanded.

d_call	v_call	j_call	clone_size	cdr3_aa	cdr3_nt
.	TRBV29-1	TRBJ2-1	once	CSVEDRLASYNEQFF	TGCAGCGTTGAAGATCGGCTAGCTTCCTACAATGAGCAGTTCTTC
.	TRBV4-2	TRBJ2-2	.	CASSHAVLAGELFF	TGTGCCAGCAGCCACGCAGTACTAGCCGGGGAGCTGTTTTTT
TRBD1	TRBV13	TRBJ2-7	.	CASSETPGQVSYEQYF	TGTGCCAGCAGCGAAACCCCGGGACAGGTTTCCTACGAGCAGTACTTC
TRBD2	TRBV9	TRBJ2-5	.	CASSVGTSGSLETQYF	TGTGCCAGCAGCGTGGGGACTAGCGGGAGCTTGGAGACCCAGTACTTC
TRBD2	TRBV18	TRBJ2-5	.	CASSPLASGRQETQYF	TGTGCCAGCTCACCCCTGGCTAGCGGGAGACAAGAGACCCAGTACTTC
TRBD2	TRBV6-1	TRBJ2-7	.	CASSEARASGRYEQYF	TGTGCCAGCAGTGAAGCGCGCGCTAGCGGGAGGTACGAGCAGTACTTC
.	TRBV5-1	TRBJ2-1	.	CASSLGTLQGEQFF	TGCGCCAGCAGCTTGGGGACGCTTCAGGGTGAGCAGTTCTTC
TRBD1	TRBV6-5	TRBJ2-5	.	CASSYRGRGFDETQYF	TGTGCCAGCAGTTATCGCGGCAGGGGGTTTGATGAGACCCAGTACTTC
.	TRBV15	TRBJ2-1	.	CATSRDRPGHSSYNEQFF	TGTGCCACCAGCAGAGACCGTCCGGGACACAGCTCCTACAATGAGCAGTTCTTC
.	TRBV5-8	TRBJ2-2	.	CASSQIRGSGELFF	TGTGCCAGCAGCCAAATAAGGGGTTCAGGGGAGCTGTTTTTT
.	TRBV28	TRBJ1-3	.	CASSLAQATGNTIYF	TGTGCCAGCAGTTTAGCCCAGGCGACTGGAAACACCATATATTTT
.	TRBV7-9	TRBJ1-5	once	CASSLAGQNQPQHF	TGTGCCAGCAGCTTAGCGGGCCAGAATCAGCCCCAGCATTTT
.	TRBV6-5	TRBJ1-3	.	CASSYSSRSGNTIYF	TGTGCCAGCAGTTACTCGTCTCGCTCTGGAAACACCATATATTTT
.	TRBV10-3	TRBJ2-1	.	CAISESLRPGQTTYNEQFF	TGTGCCATCAGTGAGTCCCTAAGGCCAGGGCAAACCACCTACAATGAGCAGTTCTTC
.	TRBV5-4	TRBJ2-1	.	CASSLGSGPSREQFF	TGTGCCAGCAGCTTGGGCAGCGGGCCTTCGCGTGAGCAGTTCTTC
TRBD2	TRBV18	TRBJ2-1	.	CASSPRASGIYNEQFF	TGTGCCAGCTCTCCAAGGGCTAGCGGGATATACAATGAGCAGTTCTTC
.	TRBV30	TRBJ1-5	few	CAWSVFGQPQHF	TGTGCCTGGAGTGTTTTCGGTCAGCCCCAGCATTTT
.	TRBV6-1	TRBJ1-5	.	CAASMGGYNQPQHF	TGTGCCGCCTCAATGGGGGGTTACAATCAGCCCCAGCATTTT
.	TRBV9	TRBJ2-1	once	CASSVAGGKERVLGNEQFF	TGTGCCAGCAGCGTAGCTGGTGGGAAGGAGCGGGTACTGGGGAATGAGCAGTTCTTC
TRBD2	TRBV29-1	TRBJ2-1	.	CSVERGWEGRAQFF	TGCAGCGTTGAACGGGGCTGGGAGGGCAGAGCTCAGTTCTTC
.	TRBV28	TRBJ1-1	once	CASRNPRGRNTEAFF	TGTGCCAGCAGAAACCCACGGGGGAGGAACACTGAAGCTTTCTTT
TRBD1	TRBV14	TRBJ2-7	.	CASSQKDRVYYEQYF	TGTGCCAGCAGCCAGAAGGACAGGGTATACTACGAGCAGTACTTC
TRBD2	TRBV30	TRBJ2-3	once	CAWSRSGSPDTQYF	TGTGCCTGGAGTCGGAGCGGGAGCCCAGATACGCAGTATTTT
TRBD1	TRBV6-5	TRBJ1-5	once	CASSPNRGPWEPQHF	TGTGCCAGCAGCCCAAACAGGGGCCCTTGGGAGCCCCAGCATTTT
.	TRBV6-5	TRBJ1-1	.	CASSSPPGNTEAFF	TGTGCCAGCAGTTCCCCCCCAGGGAACACTGAAGCTTTCTTT
.	TRBV5-1	TRBJ1-2	.	CASSGGARYGYTF	TGCGCCAGCAGCGGAGGGGCACGCTATGGCTACACCTTC
.	TRBV18	TRBJ1-5	few	CASSPSGGNQPQHF	TGTGCCAGCTCACCCTCGGGGGGCAATCAGCCCCAGCATTTT
.	TRBV7-8	TRBJ1-1	once	CASSLARGVGRNTEAFF	TGTGCCAGCAGCTTAGCGCGCGGCGTAGGCAGGAACACTGAAGCTTTCTTT
.	TRBV5-1	TRBJ2-3	.	CASSFIDSPDTQYF	TGCGCCAGCAGCTTTATTGACAGCCCAGATACGCAGTATTTT
.	TRBV6-4	TRBJ1-1	.	CASSDSSHTEAFF	TGTGCCAGCAGTGACTCGAGTCACACTGAAGCTTTCTTT
TRBD1	TRBV2	TRBJ2-5	.	CASRPGTAQETQYF	TGTGCCAGCAGACCCGGGACAGCCCAAGAGACCCAGTACTTC
.	TRBV27	TRBJ1-1	.	CASSPRTSNTEAFF	TGTGCCAGCAGCCCCAGAACCTCGAACACTGAAGCTTTCTTT